The rows below give T cell receptor beta chains drawn from one sample of a study of blood T cell repertoires in COVID-19. Some clones are missing from TCRdb's copy, which holds only in-frame ones; the method was immunoSEQ multiplex PCR. Among some 190,000 clones listed, 80% were seen once. The sequenced material came from PBMCs or T cells enriched from blood (not recorded which). These receptors were obtained from a man aged 55 to 70 who had been exposed to COVID-19. Both conserved end residues are trimmed from each CDR3.

>TRBV30|TRBJ1-5
AWSPGQGGQPQH
>TRBV19|TRBJ2-5
ASSIVPASGSPETQY
>TRBV7-9|TRBJ2-5
ASSPSTGGSWETQY
>TRBV7-9|TRBJ1-1
ASSLSQGYTEAF
>TRBV11-2|TRBJ2-3
ASSSFRLLRREGKDTQY
>TRBV6-5|TRBJ2-7
ASSPGTGEGEQY
>TRBV30|TRBJ1-5
AWSGTGDQPQH
>TRBV29-1|TRBJ2-3
SVASGMVTDTQY
>TRBV9|TRBJ2-3
ASSVDDAGGRVSTDTQY
>TRBV14|TRBJ2-1
ASTLAGTYNEQF
>TRBV3-1/TRBV3-2|TRBJ1-6
ASSRQDNSPLH
>TRBV6-5|TRBJ2-7
ASRPGQGTYEQY
>TRBV28|TRBJ1-2
ASTLGARGYT
>TRBV6-5|TRBJ2-1
ASSYRTRGNEQF
>TRBV3-1/TRBV3-2|TRBJ2-1
ASSRSGSLAVNEQF
>TRBV7-3|TRBJ2-2
ASSLLGGPTGELF
>TRBV27|TRBJ2-1
ASSLAAGGLDEQF
>TRBV15|TRBJ1-5
ATSTKRGGLSNQPQH
>TRBV20-1|TRBJ2-5
SAPGQETQY
>TRBV19|TRBJ2-6
ASSIGERAGANVLT
>TRBV27|TRBJ2-2
ASSVAAGELF
>TRBV23-1|TRBJ2-3
ASSHYGQGRDTQY
>TRBV28|TRBJ1-5
ASSFEGFQPQH
>TRBV5-8|TRBJ2-2
ASSLPRTGENTGELF
>TRBV27|TRBJ2-5
ASRPGLAGVFQETQY
>TRBV9|TRBJ2-1
ASSVVAGGFPYNEQF
>TRBV6-2/TRBV6-3|TRBJ2-2
ASSYGDRVAGELF
>TRBV11-3|TRBJ2-2
ASSRRGPNTGELF
>TRBV3-1/TRBV3-2|TRBJ2-7
ASSQLLGTGEGEQY
>TRBV5-6|TRBJ1-4
ASSLFGRGKLF
>TRBV7-9|TRBJ2-7
ASSYDGQGSEQY
>TRBV5-1|TRBJ1-5
ASSLAPGGYNQPQH
>TRBV5-1|TRBJ2-1
ASSPGGVGWNEQF
>TRBV7-9|TRBJ2-5
ASRLDPGMETQY
>TRBV19|TRBJ1-2
ASSTQGTNYGYT
>TRBV7-9|TRBJ1-6
ASSRLGQGSSPLH
>TRBV30|TRBJ2-7
AWSVGGAGPYEQY
>TRBV6-4|TRBJ2-1
ASSDSNPSGEQF
>TRBV30|TRBJ2-1
AWSGPPANPPF
>TRBV19|TRBJ2-1
ASSKASGMGGYNEQF